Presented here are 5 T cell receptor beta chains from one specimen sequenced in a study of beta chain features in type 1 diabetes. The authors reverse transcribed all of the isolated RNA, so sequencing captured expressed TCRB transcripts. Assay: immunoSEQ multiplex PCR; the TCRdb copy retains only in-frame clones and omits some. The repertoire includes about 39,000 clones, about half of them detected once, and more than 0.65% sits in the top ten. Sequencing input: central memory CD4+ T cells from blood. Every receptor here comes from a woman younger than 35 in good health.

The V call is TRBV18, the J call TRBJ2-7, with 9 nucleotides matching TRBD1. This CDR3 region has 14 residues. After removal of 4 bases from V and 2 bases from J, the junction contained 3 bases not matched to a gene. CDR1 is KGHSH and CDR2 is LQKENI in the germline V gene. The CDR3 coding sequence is TGTGCCAGCTCACGCGGACAGGGGCCCTACGAGCAGTACTTC. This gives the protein CASSRGQGPYEQYF. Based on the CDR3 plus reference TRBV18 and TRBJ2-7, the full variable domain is NAGVMQNPRHLVRRRGQEARLRCSPMKGHSHVYWYRQLPEEGLKFMVYLQKENIIDESGMPKERFSAEFPKEGPSILRIQQVVRGDSAAYFCASSRGQGPYEQYFGPGTRLTVT.

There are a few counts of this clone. CDR3 DNA: TGTGCCACCAGCAGAGACCACAGGGAGATGGATACGCAGTATTTT. Protein product: CATSRDHREMDTQYF. This chain links TRBV15 with TRBJ2-3; D perhaps matches TRBD1 (6 bases). Deletions cut 0 bases from V and 6 bases from J, with 13 bases between. This CDR3 has 15 residues. Germline V lookup: CDR1 LNHNV, CDR2 YYDKDF (reference sequence).

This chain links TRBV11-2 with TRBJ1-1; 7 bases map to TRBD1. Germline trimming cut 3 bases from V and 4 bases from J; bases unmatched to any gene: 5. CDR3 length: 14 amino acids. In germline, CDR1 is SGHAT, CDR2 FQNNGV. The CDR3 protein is CASSFGPGGTEAFF. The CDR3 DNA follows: TGTGCCAGCAGCTTTGGACCAGGGGGCACTGAAGCTTTCTTT.

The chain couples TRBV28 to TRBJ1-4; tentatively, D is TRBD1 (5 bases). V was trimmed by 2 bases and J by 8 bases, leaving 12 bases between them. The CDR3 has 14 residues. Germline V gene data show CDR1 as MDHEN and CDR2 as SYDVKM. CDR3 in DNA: TGTGCCAGCAGTTTAAGTGACAGTCGGGAAAAACTGTTTTTT. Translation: CASSLSDSREKLFF. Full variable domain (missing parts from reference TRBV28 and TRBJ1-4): DVKVTQSSRYLVKRTGEKVFLECVQDMDHENMFWYRQDPGLGLRLIYFSYDVKMKEKGDIPEGYSVSREKKERFSLILESASTNQTSMYLCASSLSDSREKLFFGSGTQLSVL.

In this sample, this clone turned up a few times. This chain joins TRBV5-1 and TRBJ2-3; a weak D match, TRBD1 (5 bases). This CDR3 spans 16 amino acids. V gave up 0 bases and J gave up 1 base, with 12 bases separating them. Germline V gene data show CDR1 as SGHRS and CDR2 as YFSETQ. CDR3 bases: TGCGCCAGCAGCTTGGGGCAGGGCTTTGGCACAGATACGCAGTATTTT. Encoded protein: CASSLGQGFGTDTQYF.